A selection of T cell receptor beta chains follows, all from one sample in a study of blood T cells in healthy people across ages. Using its own MiXCR run on the 5' RACE reads, TCRdb lists one record per CDR3 protein. The repertoire holds nearly 1 million distinct CDR3 sequences, 45% to 60% seen once, with 20% to 25% in the top ten. Sequencing was done on a sample of blood. Receptor source: a woman aged 55 to 70 in good health. Both conserved end residues are part of each CDR3. A D gene is named only where the DNA matches it firmly. The listing skips clone size in some rows; elsewhere it reads once, few, many or a size class.

CDR3: CASSQRDVAKNIQYF; DNA: TGCGCCAGCAGCCAACGGGACGTAGCCAAAAACATTCAGTACTTC; V: TRBV4-1; size: .; J: TRBJ2-4; D: .
CDR3: CASQKGQGGADTQYF; DNA: TGTGCCAGCCAAAAAGGACAGGGTGGTGCAGATACGCAGTATTTT; V: TRBV18; size: .; J: TRBJ2-3; D: TRBD1
CDR3: CASRPSRLAGGSSYNEQFF; DNA: TGTGCCAGCCGCCCGTCGAGGCTAGCGGGAGGGAGCTCCTACAATGAGCAGTTCTTC; V: TRBV13; size: .; J: TRBJ2-1; D: TRBD2
CDR3: CASSQVNEKLFF; DNA: TGCGCCAGCAGCCAAGTCAATGAAAAACTGTTTTTT; V: TRBV4-1; size: .; J: TRBJ1-4; D: .
CDR3: CASSYSGLGLSGTNVLTF; DNA: TGTGCCAGCAGCTATTCGGGGTTGGGGCTCTCTGGGACCAACGTCCTGACTTTC; V: TRBV7-2; size: .; J: TRBJ2-6; D: .
CDR3: CASSQSGRAGQYF; DNA: TGCGCCAGCAGCCAAAGTGGGCGCGCCGGGCAGTACTTC; V: TRBV4-3; size: .; J: TRBJ2-7; D: .
CDR3: CASSEGRHQETQYF; DNA: TGTGCCAGCAGTGAAGGGCGACATCAAGAGACCCAGTACTTC; V: TRBV25-1; size: many; J: TRBJ2-5; D: .
CDR3: CASSLFSGTPEFGEQFF; DNA: TGTGCCAGCAGCTTATTCTCCGGGACACCCGAGTTCGGTGAGCAGTTCTTC; V: TRBV11-1; size: few; J: TRBJ2-1; D: .
CDR3: CASRWTGGPYGYTF; DNA: TGTGCCAGCAGATGGACAGGGGGGCCATATGGCTACACCTTC; V: TRBV28; size: .; J: TRBJ1-2; D: TRBD1
CDR3: CASSQGPRGDNEQFF; DNA: TGTGCCAGCAGCCAAGGCCCGCGGGGGGACAATGAGCAGTTCTTC; V: TRBV3-1; size: .; J: TRBJ2-1; D: TRBD2
CDR3: CASSLADSYNEQFF; DNA: TGTGCCAGCAGTTTAGCGGACTCCTACAATGAGCAGTTCTTC; V: TRBV28; size: .; J: TRBJ2-1; D: .
CDR3: CASSLGLQWDEQFF; DNA: TGTGCCAGCAGTTTAGGACTTCAGTGGGATGAGCAGTTCTTC; V: TRBV6-6; size: .; J: TRBJ2-1; D: .
CDR3: CASSRGGLRGYTF; DNA: TGTGCCAGCAGCCGCGGCGGGCTCAGGGGCTACACCTTC; V: TRBV3-1; size: .; J: TRBJ1-2; D: .
CDR3: CASSSPGQGRHEQYF; DNA: TGTGCCAGCAGCTCGCCGGGACAGGGTCGTCACGAGCAGTACTTC; V: TRBV7-2; size: few; J: TRBJ2-7; D: TRBD1
CDR3: CASSYRNEQFF; DNA: TGTGCCAGCAGCTATAGAAATGAGCAGTTCTTC; V: TRBV12-3/TRBV12-4; size: .; J: TRBJ2-1; D: .
CDR3: CASSVWGDDIQYF; DNA: TGTGCCAGCAGCGTATGGGGGGACGACATTCAGTACTTC; V: TRBV13; size: few; J: TRBJ2-4; D: .
CDR3: CSAPRAGGPRVSPLHF; DNA: TGCAGTGCTCCGCGCGCGGGGGGACCGCGGGTGTCACCCCTCCACTTT; V: TRBV20-1; size: .; J: TRBJ1-6; D: .
CDR3: CATSDPTGHNEQFF; DNA: TGTGCCACCAGTGACCCAACAGGGCACAATGAGCAGTTCTTC; V: TRBV24-1; size: .; J: TRBJ2-1; D: .